One sample yielded the 2 T cell receptor beta chains listed below, sequenced in a study of blood T cell repertoires in COVID-19. Assay: immunoSEQ multiplex PCR; the TCRdb copy retains only in-frame clones and omits some. The table has 40,000 to 55,000 clones, around 85% seen once. Input material: peripheral blood. The receptors come from a man in his forties or fifties with active COVID-19.

The rearrangement uses TRBV18 and TRBJ2-5; unclear D gene. V lost 6 bases and J lost 0, with 5 bases in between. The CDR3 spans 12 residues. CDR1 KGHSH and CDR2 LQKENI come from the germline V gene. The CDR3 sequence is CASSPYQETQYF. CDR3 sequence (DNA): TGTGCCAGCTCCCCGTACCAAGAGACCCAGTACTTC. The full variable domain, rest sourced from reference TRBV18 and TRBJ2-5, is NAGVMQNPRHLVRRRGQEARLRCSPMKGHSHVYWYRQLPEEGLKFMVYLQKENIIDESGMPKERFSAEFPKEGPSILRIQQVVRGDSAAYFCASSPYQETQYFGPGTRLLVL.

The chain joins TRBV6-6 to TRBJ1-1; 9 nucleotides align to TRBD1. Looked up from germline, CDR1 is MNHNY and CDR2 is SVGAGI (reference sequence). The CDR3 length is 15 residues. Trimming cost V 4 bases and J 2 bases; bases outside gene matches: 5. CDR3: CASSSLDRGNTEAFF. CDR3 sequence (DNA): TGTGCCAGCAGTTCCCTGGACAGGGGAAACACTGAAGCTTTCTTT.